The clone carrying this T cell receptor (beta chain) qualifies as medium-sized. V trimming: 6 bases; J trimming: 2 bases; junction bases outside the gene matches: 9. The CDR3 is made up of 17 amino acids. Germline V lookup: CDR1 DFQATT, CDR2 SNEGSKA (reference sequence). The source of the sample is a study of metastatic and nonmetastatic thyroid tumors. TCRdb re-called clones via MiXCR from the PCR reads. The sample consists of under 20,000 clones, 20% to 30% of them appearing once. Every patient underwent thyroid surgery untreated. The sample was tumor tissue. This receptor was taken from a female donor with papillary thyroid cancer or a benign thyroid nodule (not recorded which). Some clones in this sample may be carry-over from other donors' samples. The rearrangement joins TRBV20-1 to TRBJ2-1; TRBD2 matches at 14 bases. This CDR3 reads CSAPGGLAGEAYNEQFF. CDR3 nucleotide sequence: TGCAGTGCCCCCGGGGGACTAGCGGGAGAGGCCTACAATGAGCAGTTCTTC.